Presented here are 22 T cell receptor beta chains from one specimen sequenced in a study of early stage breast cancer tumors. Libraries were prepared by immunoSEQ multiplex PCR; TCRdb keeps only in-frame clonotypes and omits some of them. The sample shows around 50,000 clones, about 80% of them seen only once. Sequences were obtained from blood. All receptors derive from a person aged 45 to 60 with breast cancer.

The rearrangement links TRBV28 to TRBJ2-7, with D uncertain. There are 12 residues in the CDR3. Trimming cost V 5 bases and J 7 bases, with 12 bases left between them. CDR1 and CDR2 from the germline V gene are MDHEN and SYDVKM. Here the CDR3 reads CASSLYYWEQYF. Written as DNA, the CDR3 is TGTGCCAGCAGTCTCTACTACTGGGAGCAGTACTTC. Full variable domain (remainder filled in from reference TRBV28 and TRBJ2-7): DVKVTQSSRYLVKRTGEKVFLECVQDMDHENMFWYRQDPGLGLRLIYFSYDVKMKEKGDIPEGYSVSREKKERFSLILESASTNQTSMYLCASSLYYWEQYFGPGTRLTVT.

V usage is TRBV4-3 and J usage is TRBJ2-7, with D tentatively TRBD1 (6 bases). The CDR3 extends over 14 amino acids. Germline V gene sequence: CDR1 LGHNA, CDR2 YSLEER. Trimming stripped 0 bases from V and 3 bases from J, with 9 bases between. The CDR3 DNA reads TGCGCCAGCAGCCAAGATTCCAGGGGCTACGAGCAGTACTTC. It codes for CASSQDSRGYEQYF.

The chain carries TRBV29-1 and TRBJ2-2; D may match TRBD1 or TRBD2 (6 bases each). V dropped 7 bases and J dropped 8 bases, with 20 bases sitting between them. This CDR3 has 14 residues. From germline, CDR1 is SQVTM and CDR2 ANQGSEA. For the CDR3, the DNA is TGCAGCGCCAGAAGGGGGGTAGACCTGGGGGAGCTGTTTTTT. Protein sequence: CSARRGVDLGELFF.

The chain joins TRBV7-2 to TRBJ2-1; D possibly corresponds to TRBD2 (5 bases). This CDR3 is 14 amino acids long. V lost 5 bases to trimming and J lost 8 bases, with 16 bases between them. Germline values: CDR1 SGHTA, CDR2 FQGNSA. The CDR3 reads CASSPSRDIHEQFF. In nucleotides, the CDR3 is TGTGCCAGCAGCCCCTCTCGGGATATCCATGAGCAGTTCTTC.

This chain links TRBV6-5 with TRBJ1-2; D call uncertain. The CDR3 runs 13 residues. V gave up 0 bases and J gave up 7 bases, with 9 bases separating them. Germline V lookup: CDR1 MNHEY, CDR2 SVGAGI. CDR3 in DNA: TGTGCCAGCAGTTACTCGAATGGATTTGGCTACACCTTC. This sequence encodes CASSYSNGFGYTF.

This clone was observed a single time. This chain uses TRBV28 with TRBJ2-7; the D is unclear. Germline values: CDR1 MDHEN, CDR2 SYDVKM. The CDR3 is made up of 12 amino acids. Trimming cost V 8 bases and J 7 bases, with 15 bases left between them. The CDR3 nucleotides are TGTGCCAGCGGGGATTCGTGGGCTGAGCAGTACTTC. Protein product: CASGDSWAEQYF.

This clone showed up just a few times. The CDR3 sequence is CASSPFSGANVLTF. DNA for the CDR3: TGTGCCAGCAGCCCTTTCTCTGGGGCCAACGTCCTGACTTTC. The chain combines TRBV7-9 with TRBJ2-6; unclear D gene. The CDR3 has 14 residues. Trimming pared 5 bases from V and 0 bases from J, leaving 5 bases between. Germline V lookup: CDR1 SEHNR, CDR2 FQNEAQ (reference sequence).

The chain has TRBV19 and TRBJ1-2; perhaps TRBD1 as D (6 bases). The CDR3 spans 12 residues. V was clipped by 3 bases and J by 4 bases, with 6 bases between them. Germline V gene lookup returns CDR1 LNHDA and CDR2 SQIVND (reference sequence). In DNA form, the CDR3 reads TGTGCCAGTAGTATGGACAGCTATGGCTACACCTTC. Protein sequence: CASSMDSYGYTF.

This clone turned up a few times. This chain uses TRBV10-1 with TRBJ2-1; possible D gene TRBD2, 6 bases. Trimming removed 6 bases at V and 6 bases at J, with 15 bases between. Germline CDR1 WNHNN, CDR2 SYGVQD (reference sequence). The CDR3 runs to 14 residues. The CDR3 spells CASSPTSLVNEQFF. The CDR3 DNA sequence: TGCGCCAGCAGCCCGACTAGTTTAGTCAATGAGCAGTTCTTC.

A few counts support this clone. The identical CDR3 is also encoded by other nucleotide sequences in the sample. The chain links TRBV27 to TRBJ1-3; TRBD1 might be the D (6 bases). Trimming took off 5 bases at V and 3 bases at J, with 8 bases between the two ends. The CDR3 sequence is 13 residues long. Looked up from germline, CDR1 is MNHEY and CDR2 is SMNVEV (reference sequence). The CDR3 nucleotides are TGTGCCAGCAGTCCGACAGGTGGAAACACCATATATTTT. It specifies CASSPTGGNTIYF.

This clone was detected a few times. The chain uses TRBV18 and TRBJ1-1; D not resolved. Looked up from germline, CDR1 is KGHSH and CDR2 is LQKENI. The CDR3 sequence is 13 residues long. The V end was cut by 2 bases, the J end by 1 base, with 5 bases between. The CDR3 reads CASSPTQNTEAFF. For the CDR3, the DNA is TGTGCCAGCTCACCAACTCAGAACACTGAAGCTTTCTTT.

The V and J genes are TRBV7-2 and TRBJ2-2; TRBD2 matches at 9 bases. Germline loops: CDR1 SGHTA, CDR2 FQGNSA. This CDR3 comprises 16 residues. With 4 bases clipped from V and 0 bases from J, the junction kept 3 bases outside the gene matches. CDR3 in DNA: TGTGCCAGCAGCTGGGCTAGCGGGGCGAACACCGGGGAGCTGTTTTTT. Translating it yields CASSWASGANTGELFF.

This rearrangement joins TRBV7-2 to TRBJ2-5; 8 bases match TRBD2. Losses at the gene ends were 2 bases for V and 4 bases for J; bases not matched to a gene: 9. This CDR3 has 16 residues. The germline gives CDR1 SGHTA, CDR2 FQGNSA. CDR3 DNA sequence: TGTGCCAGCAGCTTAAAAGGGACTAGTAGGGGAGAGACCCAGTACTTC. This codes for CASSLKGTSRGETQYF.

The chain is built from TRBV11-2 and TRBJ1-3; D is uncertain. The CDR3 consists of 16 residues. The germline CDR1 and CDR2 sequences are SGHAT and FQNNGV. Deletions cut 5 bases from V and 0 bases from J, with 14 bases between. For the CDR3, the DNA is TGTGCCAGCAGCCCTGGATGGGCAGTCTCTGGAAACACCATATATTTT. Translation: CASSPGWAVSGNTIYF.

The chain employs TRBV29-1 and TRBJ2-3; 14 nucleotides agree with TRBD2. CDR1 SQVTM and CDR2 ANQGSEA come from the germline V gene. CDR3 length equals 15 residues. V lost 6 bases to trimming and J lost 5 bases; unmatched junction nucleotides: 7. The CDR3 protein is CSVETSGGAGDTQYF. The DNA of the CDR3 is TGCAGCGTCGAGACTAGCGGGGGGGCCGGAGATACGCAGTATTTT.

The rearrangement joins TRBV19 to TRBJ1-2; no clear D gene. CDR1 and CDR2 from the germline V gene are LNHDA and SQIVND (reference sequence). V lost 3 bases and J lost 1, with 9 bases in between. The CDR3 has 14 amino acids. The CDR3 loop reads CASSIGRFNYGYTF. The CDR3 DNA sequence: TGTGCCAGTAGTATTGGGCGGTTTAACTATGGCTACACCTTC.

The V call is TRBV11-2, the J call TRBJ2-1; 7 bases are shared with TRBD2. The V segment lost 1 base and the J segment 0 bases; nucleotides outside the gene matches: 12. The CDR3 length is 19 residues. Germline values: CDR1 SGHAT, CDR2 FQNNGV. The CDR3 region has the DNA TGTGCCAGCAGCTTAGTCCTACTCACGGGGGGTGGCTCCTACAATGAGCAGTTCTTC. Amino acids: CASSLVLLTGGGSYNEQFF. The variable domain in full, with the rest retrieved from reference TRBV11-2 and TRBJ2-1, is EAGVAQSPRYKIIEKRQSVAFWCNPISGHATLYWYQQILGQGPKLLIQFQNNGVVDDSQLPKDRFSAERLKGVDSTLKIQPAKLEDSAVYLCASSLVLLTGGGSYNEQFFGPGTRLTVL.

The chain has TRBV10-3 and TRBJ1-5; D unclear. In germline, CDR1 is ENHRY, CDR2 SYGVKD. V was clipped by 3 bases and J by 3 bases, with 18 bases between them. This CDR3 contains 17 residues. CDR3 in amino acids: CAISDPLDQTNNQPQHF. The CDR3 region has the DNA TGTGCCATCAGTGATCCCCTGGATCAGACGAACAATCAGCCCCAGCATTTT.

A few counts support this clone. The J gene is TRBJ2-5, the V gene TRBV15, with a tentative D call TRBD2 (5 bases). CDR3 size: 15 residues. Trimming stripped 0 bases from V and 4 bases from J, with 12 bases between. Germline-derived CDR1 and CDR2 are LNHNV and YYDKDF (reference sequence). CDR3 sequence: CATSRDPGEGETQYF. CDR3 DNA sequence: TGTGCCACCAGCAGAGATCCCGGGGAAGGAGAGACCCAGTACTTC.

This clone appeared once. The chain uses TRBV27 and TRBJ2-7, with 9 bases identical to TRBD1. V lost 5 bases to trimming and J lost 6 bases; unmatched junction nucleotides: 11. This CDR3 has 15 residues. Germline V gene lookup returns CDR1 MNHEY and CDR2 SMNVEV (reference sequence). The chain's CDR3 is CASSAFGTGLGEQYF. CDR3 nucleotides: TGTGCCAGCAGTGCGTTCGGGACAGGGCTAGGCGAGCAGTACTTC.

The chain uses TRBV6-5 and TRBJ1-4; TRBD1 aligns across 7 bases. This CDR3 is 15 amino acids long. CDR1 and CDR2 from the germline V gene are MNHEY and SVGAGI. V shed 0 bases and J 3 bases; nucleotides not matched to a gene: 1. The CDR3: CASSYSGQPNEKLFF. Written as DNA, the CDR3 is TGTGCCAGCAGTTACTCGGGACAGCCTAATGAAAAACTGTTTTTT.

V and J are TRBV5-6 and TRBJ1-1; D is perhaps TRBD1 (5 bases). The germline V gene has CDR1 SGHDT and CDR2 YYEEEE. The ends were cut back, 1 base at V and 0 bases at J, with 13 bases in the middle. The CDR3 totals 16 residues. The DNA of the CDR3 is TGTGCCAGCAGCTTGTTTTCAGGGCGACTGAACACTGAAGCTTTCTTT. Residues: CASSLFSGRLNTEAFF.